Given below is one T cell receptor (beta chain) in context. No antigen is known for it. These data originate in a study of OX40 agonist ivuxolimab in advanced cancers. Study information: Three patients responded partially, comprising one with hepatocellular carcinoma and two with cutaneous melanoma. Overall study findings and caveats: More expanded clones were seen, on average, in CD8+ T cells than in CD4+.

The CDR3 totals 15 residues. Per the germline V gene, CDR1 is SGDLS and CDR2 is YYNGEE. V was pared by 4 bases and J by 2 bases, with 10 bases between. Sequencing was performed with immunoSEQ multiplex PCR; in TCRdb, only in-frame clones are kept and a portion is missing. Among 77,000 or so clones listed, around nine tenths were seen once. The sequencing used CD4+ or CD8+ T cells sorted from blood, collected in a trial of the OX40 agonist ivuxolimab. The receptor was derived from an adult with an advanced solid tumor such as melanoma, head and neck, liver or kidney cancer. The chain employs TRBV9 and TRBJ2-6; possible D gene TRBD1, 5 bases. Here the CDR3 reads CASSSLGAGANVLTF. CDR3 coding DNA: TGTGCCAGCAGCTCTCTAGGGGCTGGGGCCAACGTCCTGACTTTC.